The rows below give T cell receptor beta chains drawn from one sample of a study of CD8+ T cells in alopecia areata. The assay was immunoSEQ multiplex PCR, and TCRdb's table has in-frame clones only and misses some. Among about 76,000 clones listed, around 61% were seen once. Material: CD8+ T cells sorted from blood, obtained at week 24, from a patient treated with tofacitinib. Receptors originate from a human donor with alopecia areata. Each CDR3 is given with its conserved first and last residue. A D gene is named only where the DNA matches it firmly. The listing skips clone size in some rows; elsewhere it reads once, few, many or a size class.

cdr3_nt | cdr3_aa | d_call | clone_size | j_call | v_call | cdr3_length
TGTGCCAGCAGCGTTTCAGGGGGTGAAGAAAAACTGTTTTTT | CASSVSGGEEKLFF | TRBD1 | NA | TRBJ1-4 | TRBV9 | 14
TGTGCCAGCAGCTTAATAGGGGGGACAGGGTCCTACGAGCAGTACTTC | CASSLIGGTGSYEQYF | TRBD1 | once | TRBJ2-7 | TRBV7-3 | 16
TGTGCCAGCAGTCCCGGACAGGGGCTATACAATGAGCAGTTCTTC | CASSPGQGLYNEQFF | TRBD1 | NA | TRBJ2-1 | TRBV27 | 15
TGCGCCAGCAGCCAAGTGGAGGGTAAAAACATTCAGTACTTC | CASSQVEGKNIQYF | NA | NA | TRBJ2-4 | TRBV4-1 | 14
TGTGCCAGCAGTTTAGGGCAGGGGTTTCGGACTGAAGCTTTCTTT | CASSLGQGFRTEAFF | NA | few | TRBJ1-1 | TRBV28 | 15
TGTGCCAGCTCGCGCCCGGGGAATGAGCAGTTCTTC | CASSRPGNEQFF | NA | NA | TRBJ2-1 | TRBV27 | 12
TGTGCCTGGCAACAGGATAACTATGGCTACACCTTC | CAWQQDNYGYTF | NA | NA | TRBJ1-2 | TRBV30 | 12
TGCAGCGTTGATGCCGTCTCGGACAATGAGCAGTTCTTC | CSVDAVSDNEQFF | NA | NA | TRBJ2-1 | TRBV29-1 | 13
TGTGCCAGCAGTTTGGGACAGAGCTATAGCAATCAGCCCCAGCATTTT | CASSLGQSYSNQPQHF | TRBD1 | NA | TRBJ1-5 | TRBV28 | 16
TGCGCCAGCAGCCAAGACTTGAATAGCAATCAGCCCCAGCATTTT | CASSQDLNSNQPQHF | NA | NA | TRBJ1-5 | TRBV4-1 | 15
TGTGCCAGCAGCGCGGGCGGCTATCAGCCCCAGCATTTT | CASSAGGYQPQHF | NA | NA | TRBJ1-5 | TRBV6-6 | 13
TGTGCCAGCAGGGTAGGGAGTAAGTTAGAGACCCAGTACTTC | CASRVGSKLETQYF | NA | NA | TRBJ2-5 | TRBV27 | 14
TGTGCCAGCAGCTCCCGGGACAGGGGTTACGAGCAGTACTTC | CASSSRDRGYEQYF | TRBD1 | NA | TRBJ2-7 | TRBV13 | 14
TGTGCCTGGGCCCCGACGGGGCTTGGGTACGAGCAGTACTTC | CAWAPTGLGYEQYF | NA | NA | TRBJ2-7 | TRBV30 | 14
TGTGCCAGCAGCGATTATTATGGGCGAAAACTGTTTTTT | CASSDYYGRKLFF | NA | NA | TRBJ1-4 | TRBV7-2 | 13
TGTGCCAGCAGTTCCCGGGCAGGGACCGGGGAGCTGTTTTTT | CASSSRAGTGELFF | NA | NA | TRBJ2-2 | TRBV27 | 14
TGCAGCGTTAAAGCGAACACTGAAGCTTTCTTT | CSVKANTEAFF | NA | NA | TRBJ1-1 | TRBV29-1 | 11
TGTGCCAGTACCTCAGAAGCCAGCTCCTACAATGAGCAGTTCTTC | CASTSEASSYNEQFF | NA | NA | TRBJ2-1 | TRBV19 | 15
TGTGCCAGCAGTCCCCTAGCGGGGATCTCCTACGAGCAGTACTTC | CASSPLAGISYEQYF | TRBD2 | few | TRBJ2-7 | TRBV27 | 15
TGCGCCAGCAGCCAAGATCCTGGCAGGTACTATGGCTACACCTTC | CASSQDPGRYYGYTF | NA | NA | TRBJ1-2 | TRBV4-1 | 15
TGTGCCAGCAGCCCGGTACAGGGTACGGACACTGAAGCTTTCTTT | CASSPVQGTDTEAFF | NA | NA | TRBJ1-1 | TRBV7-9 | 15
TGTGCCAGCAGCTCCGATACCCAAAGACTAGCGGGAGACCACGAGCAGTACTTC | CASSSDTQRLAGDHEQYF | TRBD2 | NA | TRBJ2-7 | TRBV13 | 18
TGTGCCAGCAGTTTAAGGGGAATAACGGGACAAAATGGCTACACCTTC | CASSLRGITGQNGYTF | NA | NA | TRBJ1-2 | TRBV6-6 | 16
TGTGCCAGCAGAGATACAGGGCGCTCCTACAATGAGCAGTTCTTC | CASRDTGRSYNEQFF | NA | NA | TRBJ2-1 | TRBV7-2 | 15
TGTGCTAGTGCCCCCAGGGGGGAGTCCGCGGGAGAGACCCAGTACTTC | CASAPRGESAGETQYF | NA | NA | TRBJ2-5 | TRBV12-5 | 16
TGTGCCAGCAGTGGGTGGACTAGCGACAATGAGCAGTTCTTC | CASSGWTSDNEQFF | TRBD2 | few | TRBJ2-1 | TRBV27 | 14
TGTGCCAGCAGTCCTTTCCCGGGGGGGTACAATGAGCAGTTCTTC | CASSPFPGGYNEQFF | TRBD2 | once | TRBJ2-1 | TRBV6-6 | 15
TGCAGCGTCGGGGGACTTTCCCTGAGCTACGAGCAGTACTTC | CSVGGLSLSYEQYF | NA | few | TRBJ2-7 | TRBV29-1 | 14
TGCGCCAGCAGCTTGTGGCGGGTGCAGGACAATGAGCAGTTCTTC | CASSLWRVQDNEQFF | NA | NA | TRBJ2-1 | TRBV5-1 | 15
TGCGCCAGCACCACGGGGGGATCCTACTACGAGCAGTACTTC | CASTTGGSYYEQYF | TRBD2 | NA | TRBJ2-7 | TRBV5-1 | 14
TGCAGCGTTGAACTGGGCAGGGGGTCCTACAATGAGCAGTTCTTC | CSVELGRGSYNEQFF | TRBD1 | NA | TRBJ2-1 | TRBV29-1 | 15
TGTGCCAGCAGCGGGGGGACTAGCGGGCTGGTCACAGATACGCAGTATTTT | CASSGGTSGLVTDTQYF | TRBD2 | NA | TRBJ2-3 | TRBV5-6 | 17
TGCAGCGTCGAGGTGAACACTGAAGCTTTCTTT | CSVEVNTEAFF | NA | NA | TRBJ1-1 | TRBV29-1 | 11
TGTGCCAGCAGTCCCGAGGGGGAAGGCACTGAAGCTTTCTTT | CASSPEGEGTEAFF | NA | NA | TRBJ1-1 | TRBV6-5 | 14
TGTGCCAGCAGTGAAGGTCCTCGACAGGGGGCTCACGAGCAGTACTTC | CASSEGPRQGAHEQYF | TRBD1 | NA | TRBJ2-7 | TRBV2 | 16
TGTGCCAGCGCCCTCGGGGTTTCCTACAATGAGCAGTTCTTC | CASALGVSYNEQFF | NA | few | TRBJ2-1 | TRBV28 | 14
TGCAGCGTGATACTTCGATGGAGCTCCTACGAGCAGTACTTC | CSVILRWSSYEQYF | NA | once | TRBJ2-7 | TRBV29-1 | 14
TGTGCCAGCAGCGGGCTACCCACGCGCGCCGGGGAGCTGTTTTTT | CASSGLPTRAGELFF | NA | NA | TRBJ2-2 | TRBV7-9 | 15
TGCAGCGTGAGGACAGCGAACACCGGGGAGCTGTTTTTT | CSVRTANTGELFF | NA | NA | TRBJ2-2 | TRBV29-1 | 13
TGCGCCAGCAGCCACACAGGGTCGGGCACTGAAGCTTTCTTT | CASSHTGSGTEAFF | NA | NA | TRBJ1-1 | TRBV4-1 | 14
TGTGCCATCAGGTTGGGGAAGCGGGGGGCCCGCACAGATACGCAGTATTTT | CAIRLGKRGARTDTQYF | TRBD2 | NA | TRBJ2-3 | TRBV10-3 | 17
TGTGCCAGCAGCTTAGTAGGGGGGCCGGGTGACGAGCAGTACTTC | CASSLVGGPGDEQYF | NA | once | TRBJ2-7 | TRBV7-2 | 15
TGCGCCAGCAGCCCTCAGACTAGCGGGGAAACCTACGAGCAGTACTTC | CASSPQTSGETYEQYF | TRBD2 | NA | TRBJ2-7 | TRBV4-3 | 16
TGTGCCAGCAGCTTAGTAGTAAGGACACCCGGCGCTTTCTTT | CASSLVVRTPGAFF | NA | few | TRBJ1-1 | TRBV7-9 | 14
TGCAGCGTTGAAGATCACAGGGAGTGGCCTGGCTACACCTTC | CSVEDHREWPGYTF | NA | few | TRBJ1-2 | TRBV29-1 | 14